This TCR beta chain was captured by sequencing in a study of cytomegalovirus exposure and HLA in healthy donors (dated by TCRdb to about 2017). General notes on the study: An earlier analysis of roughly 500 of the donors reported 250 to 300 Gb of sequence data and roughly 100 million unique TCR beta sequences from about 200 million T cells. An early release covering roughly 640 HLA-typed donors comprised about 300 gigabases of sequencing data and around 86 million unique TCR sequences. The genetic ancestry cluster associated with self-reported Caucasian donors included approximately 85% of the roughly 400 genotyped donors. The study was designed to test whether signatures of past pathogen exposure could be identified by cataloging public T cell receptors. The study used immunosequencing to profile the T cell repertoires of around 600 subjects and linked those repertoires to cytomegalovirus serostatus. Besides the first cohort of roughly 640 subjects, a separate validation cohort made up of 120 different subjects was used. To predict cytomegalovirus infection status, the study brought together high-throughput TCR immunosequencing, statistical association of individual TCRs with disease status, and machine learning. In a later analysis, previously published TCR beta repertoires from roughly 710 donors were re-analyzed and high-resolution HLA genotyping was added so that TCR occurrence patterns could be studied. In the later analysis, no new phenotypic data were used to find candidate immune exposures; instead, reliance was placed on TCR beta sequences and their occurrence across donors. In an earlier analysis of 550 to 700 of the donors, high-throughput TCR beta sequencing was used to judge whether each TCR beta V gene segment behaved as functional or pseudogenic. Donor age, sex, ethnicity and CMV serostatus were compiled together with the repertoire data. In a later genetic analysis, genome-wide SNP genotypes for about 65% of the 666 donors were used, and that subset was treated as a discovery cohort. Every repertoire in the discovery cohort had been generated on one and the same sequencing platform. Both class I and class II loci were covered by HLA typing, at four-digit resolution. The number of typed donors differed by locus: about 620-640 for A, B, C, DRB1 and DQB1; approximately 520 for DQA1; some 590 for DPA1; and 400 to 480 for DPB1. Because of strong linkage in the cohort, roughly five DR-DQ haplotypes were treated as single units for association and clustering. Among approximately 370 genotyped donors of the cohort, an average of around 250,000 unique TCR beta nucleotide sequences was sequenced per donor, of which about 18% were non-productive.

Spanning cysteine to phenylalanine, the CDR3 consists of 17 amino acids. CDR3 DNA only is kept here, 51 bases in frame from base 1. The junction carries 22 bases between V and J, which are trimmed by 3 bases and 5 bases respectively. Sequences LNHNV (CDR1) and YYDKDF (CDR2) are obtained from the germline V gene (reference sequence). The cohort was made up of 666 healthy bone marrow donors. Cohort members were all nominally healthy when sampled, although unrecorded immune exposures were likely present. The donor was CMV seropositive and was included in the group of 250 to 350 seropositive cohort members. A peripheral blood sample was provided by each donor, and peripheral blood mononuclear cells were used for TCR beta sequencing. Genomic DNA was extracted from the blood cell samples with the Qiagen DNeasy Blood Extraction Kit. Broad study findings and their caveats: A further reported finding was that TCR beta sequences accurately predicted the HLA-A and HLA-B alleles for most subjects in the first cohort. Because HLA typing was unavailable for some donors at each locus, only the typed subset was used in association tests. Because the 87-base-pair reads could not distinguish some IMGT-functional V segments, including TRBV6-2 and TRBV6-3, those segments were excluded. Across donors, most TCR sequences were observed very rarely, whereas some public TCRs were present in many individuals. The authors suggested that the approach could potentially be generalized to other disease states and immunological phenotypes. A later analysis found that TCR association rates varied across HLA loci, with DRB1 alleles showing the most associated TCRs and HLA-C alleles the fewest. A later analysis found that most CMV-associated TCR beta chains appeared HLA-restricted, with HLA associations seemingly driven largely by CMV exposure. In a later analysis, HLA-associated TCR beta chains showed more clonal expansion and lower generation probabilities than non-associated chains that were equally common. Seventeen rarely observed V segments, including chromosome 9 orphons, were excluded from the earlier analysis of about 600 of the donors because counts were too low. Cytomegalovirus status was reported to be diagnosed by the classifier with high specificity and sensitivity in both the original and validation cohorts. When HLA alleles, especially DR and DQ, strongly co-occurred, attributing TCR associations to individual alleles was difficult. A cluster of highly shared sequence variants was judged likely to be a technical artifact of the sequencing pipeline. For the cohort, immune exposure information was limited to CMV serostatus. In a later genetic analysis, fewer N-insertions in productive TCRs were reported among donors in an Asian-associated ancestry cluster than the roughly 710-donor mean. Presence/absence analyses assumed roughly uniform sequencing depth across donors, an assumption that may not hold. Specific HLA alleles were associated with 15,000 to 20,000 TCR beta sequences at a false discovery rate of 0.05 in a later analysis. The study listed 150 to 200 TCR beta chains as associated with cytomegalovirus. The cohort was sequenced for TCR beta chains only, and without alpha or paired-chain data the features that could be detected were limited. According to a later analysis, parvovirus B19, influenza, CMV and Epstein-Barr virus appeared linked to several top co-occurrence clusters. A later genetic analysis associated a missense DCLRE1C variant with V-gene and J-gene trimming of TCR beta chains, and an independent cohort replicated the association. In an earlier analysis of more than 450 of the donors, most TCR beta V segments were observed in productive rearrangements about 87% or about 30% of the time, broadly matching IMGT annotations. Linkage disequilibrium might explain the correlated functional status among segregating V segments, but an unknown experimental factor could not be excluded. In vitro tests confirmed that a few of the cytomegalovirus-associated TCR beta chains recognize cytomegalovirus antigens.

The receptor library was made with the immunoSEQ multiplex PCR assay. For the multiplex PCR, a mixture combining 60 forward primers for TCR Vbeta segments and 13 reverse primers for TCR Jbeta segments was used. Amplification of the CDR3 region of rearranged TCR beta genes was performed with a multiplex PCR assay on genomic DNA. Amplified TCR beta libraries were sequenced as 87-base-pair reads on the Illumina HiSeq System. In the source study's methods: In a later analysis, 80 million or so unique TCR beta chains were counted across the roughly 670 repertoires, and some 10 million of these chains were shared by at least two donors. A nearest-neighbor algorithm error-corrected the raw reads and collapsed the reads into unique sequences, merging closely related sequences to remove PCR and sequencing errors. CDR3 sequences were aligned to IMGT reference sequences to assign V, D and J gene segments. For a sequence to be retained, a match of at least six nucleotides to both a V gene segment and a J gene segment was required. A rearrangement was called productive if the CDR3 had no stop codons and remained in frame with V and J, and every other rearrangement was called non-productive. Following IMGT convention, CDR3 was defined as the stretch from the second conserved V-encoded cysteine to the conserved J-encoded phenylalanine. In an earlier analysis of 500 to 650 of the donors, sequences lacking an unambiguous match to a single V gene segment were excluded. An earlier analysis of several hundred of the donors classified V segments as functional when productive rearrangements were above 56.7% and as segregating when the standard deviation between donors was above 5%. A statistical classification framework was developed to diagnose cytomegalovirus status using the catalog of TCR beta chain sequences. V and J gene assignment, in a later analysis, came from comparing TCR nucleotide sequences with IMGT/GENE-DB human TR gene sequences. A later analysis assigned CDR3 sequences and most-parsimonious VDJ recombination scenarios with the TCRdist pipeline. In a later analysis, each TCR beta chain was defined by its CDR3 amino acid sequence together with its V-gene family, and reads lacking a unique V-gene family were excluded. In a later analysis, 500 to 650 highly shared, low-generation-probability nucleotide sequences were removed to address suspected cross-contamination and a sequencing artifact. In a later analysis, a clonal expansion index was calculated for each public chain from normalized within-repertoire ranks of inferred template counts. In a later analysis, generation probabilities were computed with a VDJ recombination model fitted to out-of-frame rearrangements, and the resulting probabilities were checked against IGoR. Hypergeometric tests were used in a later analysis to score TCR-TCR, TCR-HLA and TCR-CMV co-occurrence, with a repertoire-size bias correction applied to the TCR pairs. To estimate false discovery rates, a later analysis permuted the HLA or CMV assignments 20 times. In a later analysis, co-occurring TCRs were grouped with DBSCAN, and TCRdist sequence similarity was added when clustering was performed within HLA-allele-positive subsets. Repertoires with fewer than 30,000 or more than 120,000 public chains were left out of co-occurrence clustering, as were a handful of repertoires with anomalous nucleotide sharing. Entries here come from immuneACCESS through TCRdb and include only in-frame sequences with V and J called. Some clones fail to appear in such tables; in the studies checked, an unresolved V gene covers under half of the shortfall, and the cause of the remainder is unknown. For V, J and clone size, that table is used; D and trimming come from the DNA. The sample records more than 85,000 clones, 69% of which are singletons. Together, the top ten hold 5.4% of the sample.

Remarks on this clone: There is no known antigen for this receptor. Base qualities are not provided; no much larger clone lies one nucleotide away.

Material: PBMCs. This TCR was recovered from a woman in her 70s in good health and CMV-seropositive. The chain links TRBV15 with TRBJ2-5, with TRBD1 as a weak D call on 5 bases. Here the CDR3 is given as CATSRLTLGLSAETQYF. The DNA is TGTGCCACCAGCAGGCTTACCTTGGGGCTTTCTGCGGAGACCCAGTACTTC.